This T cell receptor beta chain was recorded in a study of blood T cell repertoires in COVID-19. Background on the study: Both acute and convalescent COVID-19 samples were obtained from the United States, Italy and Spain. T cells, B-cell-depleted T cells, or PBMCs supplied cDNA or gDNA.

As originally analysed: Reference gene primer amplification gave estimated nucleated cell counts. Data came from immunoSEQ multiplex PCR; TCRdb stores just in-frame clones and leaves some out. That table gives V, J and clone size, and the DNA gave D and trimming. This repertoire shows over 35,000 clones, approximately 89% found once; its top ten account for 35% to 50%. The germline V gene has CDR1 SGHAT and CDR2 FQNNGV. The CDR3 totals 18 residues. Unmatched junction bases numbered 11, after V lost 2 bases and J lost 2 bases. The rearrangement links TRBV11-2 to TRBJ2-1; TRBD2 matches 8 bases. Sequenced: peripheral blood. This TCR was sampled from a man aged 55 to 69 with active or convalescent COVID-19. CDR3 DNA: TGTGCCAGCAGCTTACCCACCGGGACTAGTGACACCTACAATGAGCAGTTCTTC. It encodes CASSLPTGTSDTYNEQFF.